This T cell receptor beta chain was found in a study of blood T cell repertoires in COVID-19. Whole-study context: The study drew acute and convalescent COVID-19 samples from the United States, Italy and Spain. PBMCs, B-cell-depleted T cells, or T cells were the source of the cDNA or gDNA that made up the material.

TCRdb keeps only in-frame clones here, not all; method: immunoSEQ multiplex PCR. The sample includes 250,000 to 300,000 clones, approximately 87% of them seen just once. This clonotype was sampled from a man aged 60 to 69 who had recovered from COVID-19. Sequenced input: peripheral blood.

CDR3 sequence (DNA): TGTGCCTGGATTAGCGGGAGGTGGGGTCGCGGGCATGAGCAGTTCTTC. Translation: CAWISGRWGRGHEQFF. The rearrangement joins TRBV30 to TRBJ2-1; 10 nucleotides agree with TRBD2. The CDR3 totals 16 residues. V was clipped by 4 bases and J by 8 bases; unmatched bases: 14. Germline assignment: CDR1 GTSNPN and CDR2 SVGIG (reference sequence).